Following are 22 T cell receptor beta chains from one sample sequenced in a study of T cell responses to AZD1222 COVID-19 vaccine. Repertoires were generated with immunoSEQ multiplex PCR, while TCRdb's copy carries only in-frame clones and drops some. This repertoire shows 85,000 to 90,000 clones, approximately 90% found once; its top ten account for 5.3%. Sequenced here: peripheral blood, sampled 28 days after the second AZD1222 dose. These TCRs come from an adult who received the AZD1222 COVID-19 vaccine.

The rearrangement joins TRBV6-5 to TRBJ2-5; a possible D gene is TRBD2 (7 bases). Germline V gene data show CDR1 as MNHEY and CDR2 as SVGAGI. V shed 6 bases and J shed 5 bases, with 16 bases lying between them. The length of the CDR3 is 14 residues. The CDR3 coding sequence is TGTGCCAGCAGAGTTTGGGGGGGCGCTGAGACCCAGTACTTC. Encoded protein: CASRVWGGAETQYF.

The chain joins TRBV30 to TRBJ2-3; 7 nucleotides match TRBD1. With 3 bases clipped from V and 5 bases from J, the junction kept 17 bases outside the gene matches. Germline CDR1 and CDR2: GTSNPN and SVGIG (reference sequence). CDR3 length equals 17 residues. The CDR3 sequence: CAWSVTITGTVRDTQYF. For the CDR3, the DNA is TGTGCCTGGAGCGTCACCATCACCGGGACAGTAAGAGATACGCAGTATTTT.

V is TRBV5-6 and J is TRBJ1-2; D is unresolved. The ends were cut back, 0 bases at V and 8 bases at J, with 20 bases in the middle. The CDR3 extends over 16 amino acids. CDR1 and CDR2 from the germline V gene are SGHDT and YYEEEE. DNA for the CDR3: TGTGCCAGCAGCTTGGATGGCGAGCGTCAAAAAGAGGGCTACACCTTC. This codes for CASSLDGERQKEGYTF.

The rearrangement joins TRBV28 to TRBJ1-5, with 7 bases aligning to TRBD1. The CDR3 extends over 18 amino acids. J gave up 6 bases and V 2 bases, and 16 bases lay outside the gene matches. Germline CDR1 is MDHEN and CDR2 is SYDVKM. The CDR3 DNA is TGTGCCAGCAGTTTAAGCTTTCTTGGACAGGTTTTAGGTCAGCCCCAGCATTTT. Translation gives CASSLSFLGQVLGQPQHF.

The rearrangement links TRBV19 to TRBJ2-3; D is ambiguous. CDR3 length equals 13 residues. The germline V gene encodes CDR1 LNHDA and CDR2 SQIVND (reference sequence). Trimming left V 5 bases short and J 5 bases short, with 11 bases between. CDR3 protein: CASSGRLVDTQYF. CDR3 bases: TGTGCCAGTAGTGGACGACTTGTAGATACGCAGTATTTT.

This clone was counted once. This sequence joins TRBV28 and TRBJ2-7; D is unclear. Trimming cost V 3 bases and J 1 base, with 4 bases left between them. The germline CDR1 and CDR2 sequences are MDHEN and SYDVKM. There are 12 residues in the CDR3. CDR3 residues: CASSFTSYEQYF. In DNA, the CDR3 is TGTGCCAGCAGTTTCACTTCCTACGAGCAGTACTTC. The complete variable domain, with remaining parts taken from reference TRBV28 and TRBJ2-7, reads DVKVTQSSRYLVKRTGEKVFLECVQDMDHENMFWYRQDPGLGLRLIYFSYDVKMKEKGDIPEGYSVSREKKERFSLILESASTNQTSMYLCASSFTSYEQYFGPGTRLTVT.

V is TRBV5-6 and J is TRBJ2-7; TRBD1 might be the D (6 bases). CDR3 size: 16 residues. V was cut by 4 bases and J by 0 bases, with 17 bases left in between. Germline V gives CDR1 SGHDT, CDR2 YYEEEE. The CDR3 DNA sequence: TGTGCCAGCAGCCCGAGGCAGGGGCTCATCTCCTACGAGCAGTACTTC. This encodes CASSPRQGLISYEQYF.

The chain links TRBV21-1 to TRBJ2-3; no check of the table's D call, TRBD1, against the DNA was made. TRBV21-1 corresponds to a pseudogene. The CDR3 length is 16 residues. The CDR3 loop reads CASSTLGQASTDTQYF. CDR3 DNA sequence: TGTGCCAGCAGCACACTAGGACAGGCTAGCACAGATACGCAGTATTTT.

The chain is built from TRBV7-6 and TRBJ1-4, with D hard to call. Trimming pared 2 bases from V and 3 bases from J, leaving 16 bases between. The CDR3 loop spans 17 amino acids. Germline loops: CDR1 SGHVS, CDR2 FNYEAQ. CDR3 DNA sequence: TGTGCCAGCAGCTTAAACGACCGGGAGGTCTCTAATGAAAAACTGTTTTTT. The encoded protein is CASSLNDREVSNEKLFF.

This clone was observed a single time. The chain recombines TRBV9 with TRBJ2-3; 10 bases match TRBD2. V dropped 0 bases and J dropped 3; count of bases not matched to a gene: 16. The CDR3 totals 20 residues. Germline-derived CDR1 and CDR2 are SGDLS and YYNGEE. Here the CDR3 DNA reads TGTGCCAGCAGCGTAGGTCCTAGCGGGGGACCCGATGGTAGGACAGATACGCAGTATTTT. Residues: CASSVGPSGGPDGRTDTQYF. Full variable domain (missing parts from reference TRBV9 and TRBJ2-3): DSGVTQTPKHLITATGQRVTLRCSPRSGDLSVYWYQQSLDQGLQFLIQYYNGEERAKGNILERFSAQQFPDLHSELNLSSLELGDSALYFCASSVGPSGGPDGRTDTQYFGPGTRLTVL.

A single count supports this clone. The chain uses TRBV13 and TRBJ2-2; 14 bases map to TRBD2. The CDR3 contains 16 residues. Unmatched junction bases numbered 4, after V lost 6 bases and J lost 4 bases. Germline-derived CDR1 and CDR2 are PRHDT and FYEKMQ (reference sequence). The CDR3, as DNA: TGTGCCAGCAGTCCCGGGACTAGCGGGAGCACCGGGGAGCTGTTTTTT. Its translation is CASSPGTSGSTGELFF.

The CDR3 DNA reads as TGTGCCAGCAGCCCCGCAGGGGACTATGGCTACACCTTC. Its protein is CASSPAGDYGYTF. The chain has TRBV5-6 and TRBJ1-2; TRBD1 might be the D (6 bases). The V end lost 4 bases, the J end lost 3 bases, and 10 bases lay between the germline ends. Germline V gene lookup returns CDR1 SGHDT and CDR2 YYEEEE. The CDR3 extends over 13 amino acids.

The chain is built from TRBV19 and TRBJ1-2; D is perhaps TRBD1 (5 bases). The ends were cut back, 7 bases at V and 5 bases at J, with 17 bases in the middle. The length of the CDR3 is 14 residues. Germline CDR1 LNHDA, CDR2 SQIVND (reference sequence). The CDR3 loop reads CASTGGPSWYGYTF. The DNA of the CDR3 is TGTGCCAGTACGGGGGGTCCCTCTTGGTATGGCTACACCTTC. Based on the CDR3 plus reference TRBV19 and TRBJ1-2, the full variable domain is DGGITQSPKYLFRKEGQNVTLSCEQNLNHDAMYWYRQDPGQGLRLIYYSQIVNDFQKGDIAEGYSVSREKKESFPLTVTSAQKNPTAFYLCASTGGPSWYGYTFGSGTRLTVV.

This clone came up once. V usage is TRBV10-2 and J usage is TRBJ1-2; D unresolved. Trimming stripped 2 bases from V and 6 bases from J, with 4 bases between. CDR1 WSHSY and CDR2 SAAADI come from the germline V gene. The CDR3 contains 11 residues. CDR3 amino acids: CASSEGDGYTF. The CDR3 region has the DNA TGCGCCAGCAGTGAGGGGGATGGCTACACCTTC.

CDR3 sequence reads: CASSRDRGGADTQYF. For the CDR3, the DNA is TGTGCCAGCAGTCGGGACAGGGGAGGGGCAGATACGCAGTATTTT. The chain recombines TRBV28 with TRBJ2-3, with 10 bases fitting TRBD1. CDR1 MDHEN and CDR2 SYDVKM come from the germline V gene. The CDR3 is made up of 15 amino acids. The V gene end was trimmed by 5 bases and the J gene end by 4 bases; junction bases not matched to a gene: 6.

The chain joins TRBV2 to TRBJ2-5; no clear D. The germline V and J ends were trimmed by 5 bases and 6 bases, with 7 bases remaining between them. The germline V gene has CDR1 SNHLY and CDR2 FYNNEI. This CDR3 region has 11 residues. The DNA for the CDR3 is TGTGCCAGCAGTCCCAGACAGACCCAGTACTTC. It yields the protein CASSPRQTQYF.

The genes are TRBV28 and TRBJ2-1, with 9 positions matching TRBD1. The length of the CDR3 is 17 residues. V lost 5 bases, J lost 6 bases, and 14 bases stayed unmatched. Germline-derived CDR1 and CDR2 are MDHEN and SYDVKM. The CDR3 region has the DNA TGTGCCAGCAGTCCCTCCTGGGGGACAGGGCTGGGCAATGAGCAGTTCTTC. Its translation is CASSPSWGTGLGNEQFF.

This clone showed up just once. The chain links TRBV4-2 to TRBJ1-2; D not resolved. Germline-derived CDR1 and CDR2 are LGHNA and YNFKEQ. This CDR3 comprises 12 residues. V was cut by 0 bases and J by 5 bases, with 4 bases left in between. CDR3 sequence reads: CASSQDLYGYTF. The CDR3 nucleotides read TGTGCCAGCAGCCAAGATCTGTATGGCTACACCTTC.

The J gene is TRBJ2-7, the V gene TRBV5-5, with 9 positions matching TRBD1. V was clipped by 4 bases and J by 3 bases; unmatched bases: 11. The V gene's germline CDR1 is SGHKS and CDR2 YYEKEE (reference sequence). The CDR3 extends over 16 amino acids. CDR3 amino acids: CASSGRRLGQGYEQYF. The CDR3 bases are TGTGCCAGCAGCGGACGTAGACTGGGACAGGGCTACGAGCAGTACTTC.

The chain carries TRBV30 and TRBJ2-7; D not resolved. Trimming stripped 0 bases from V and 4 bases from J, with 10 bases between. From germline, CDR1 is GTSNPN and CDR2 SVGIG (reference sequence). This CDR3 comprises 13 residues. The CDR3, as DNA: TGTGCCTGGAGTGTCCCCCTCTTGTACGAGCAGTACGTC. It encodes CAWSVPLLYEQYV.

This rearrangement joins TRBV12-3 or TRBV12-4 to TRBJ2-1; D could derive from TRBD1 or TRBD2 (5 bases each). The CDR3 has 13 residues. V was clipped by 4 bases and J by 7 bases, with 11 bases between them. The CDR3 region is CASSSLGVNEQFF. CDR3 DNA sequence: TGTGCCAGCAGTTCCCTGGGGGTGAATGAGCAGTTCTTC.

This clone occurred a few times. This chain joins TRBV6-5 and TRBJ1-5; D remains ambiguous. The germline V gene has CDR1 MNHEY and CDR2 SVGAGI. V lost 7 bases to trimming and J lost 6 bases, with 16 bases between them. CDR3 size: 14 residues. CDR3 region: CASINSLLFQPQHF. Written as DNA, the CDR3 is TGTGCCAGCATCAATTCACTCTTGTTTCAGCCCCAGCATTTT.